This TCR beta chain was recovered during a study of identical twins. This clonotype was observed a few times. One entry per CDR3 protein results from TCRdb running MiXCR on the 5' RACE reads. This table has 200,000 to 250,000 distinct CDR3 sequences, over 9.5% appearing once. CDR1 is MDHEN, CDR2 SYDVKM, per germline. V was shortened by 2 bases and J by 3 bases, with 14 bases between the two germline ends. The CDR3 has 15 amino acids. This same sample was also part of a study on yellow fever vaccine responses in identical twins.

The clonotype comes from a woman aged 18-29 years in good health. V and J are TRBV28 and TRBJ2-7, with D possibly being TRBD2 (6 bases). The sequencing input was memory (CD45RO+) T cells sorted from blood. CDR3 nucleotide sequence: TGTGCCAGCAGTTTAGAGCGGGTAGGAGACTACGAGCAGTACTTC. Translated, it gives CASSLERVGDYEQYF.